The T cell receptor (beta chain) under discussion was sequenced for a study of type 1 regulatory T cells. Looking at the study overall: T-allo10 is a Tr1-enriched, alloantigen-specific CD4 T cell product made in vitro.

TCRdb processed the reads anew with MiXCR; each CDR3 protein has one entry. Of about 23,000 distinct CDR3 sequences listed, around half are singletons. The CDR3 loop spans 15 amino acids. CDR1 and CDR2 (germline): SGHRS, YFSETQ. With V trimmed by 0 bases and J by 10 bases, 10 bases remained unmatched. Notes on this clonotype: Its antigen is not identified.

This sequence originates from a human donor in good health. The genes are TRBV5-1 and TRBJ2-1; 7 nucleotides line up with TRBD2. Sequencing was done on a sample of cultured T cells, either the whole culture or a sorted T cell fraction (not recorded which). Here the CDR3 reads CASSLGARGVGEQFF. CDR3 in DNA: TGCGCCAGCAGCTTGGGCGCTCGGGGGGTAGGAGAGCAGTTCTTC.